The T cell receptor beta chain described here comes from a study of T-cell reconstitution after alpha-beta-depleted transplantation in children (dated by TCRdb to the mid-2010s). In terms of the full investigation: The study quantitatively tracked T-cell immune reconstitution after TCRalphabeta/CD19-depleted allogeneic hematopoietic cell transplantation in children using TCR repertoire profiling.

This clonotype was counted many times. Its cognate antigen has yet to be identified. Base qualities were left out, and no much larger clone turns up one base away. Library construction relied on PCR. Sequencing was performed on an Illumina HiSeq 2500. TCR library preparation used molecular barcoding, with unique molecular identifiers applied to normalize quantification of the TCRbeta repertoire. Through fastp at Q25 and MiXCR, TCRdb rebuilt clones from the public reads, retaining in-frame beta chains. Merged by CDR3 protein, the rows form single entries marked with the most common genes and DNA. The sample table holds some 240,000 distinct CDR3 sequences, of which 9.5% to 15% were seen once. The ten largest clonotypes hold 2% to 3% of the sample. Reading the germline V gene gives CDR1 MNHEY and CDR2 SVGEGT. Relative to germline, V is missing 5 bases and J is missing 0 bases, with 6 bases of the junction outside any gene match. Counted from cysteine to phenylalanine, this CDR3 has 16 amino acids. Only the CDR3 region is kept as DNA, spanning 48 bases read in frame from base 1.

Sequencing was performed on PBMCs from the stem cell graft donor, taken from the stem cell graft. The clonotype comes from a human donor who donated a stem cell graft to a child with acute lymphoblastic leukemia. The chain employs TRBV6-2 or TRBV6-3 and TRBJ2-1; the central 8 bases match TRBD2. This receptor carries the CDR3 CASSLAGYSSYNEQFF. The sequence in DNA is TGTGCCAGCAGTCTAGCGGGCTACAGCTCCTACAATGAGCAGTTCTTC.